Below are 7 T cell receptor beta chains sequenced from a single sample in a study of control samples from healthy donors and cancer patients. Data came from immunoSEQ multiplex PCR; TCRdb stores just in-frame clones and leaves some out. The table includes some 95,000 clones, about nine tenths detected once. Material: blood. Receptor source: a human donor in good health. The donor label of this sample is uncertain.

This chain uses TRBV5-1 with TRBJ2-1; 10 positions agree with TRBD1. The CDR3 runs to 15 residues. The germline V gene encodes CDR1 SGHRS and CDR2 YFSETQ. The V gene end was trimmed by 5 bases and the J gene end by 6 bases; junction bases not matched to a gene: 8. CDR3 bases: TGCGCCAGCAGTTTCTCCGGGACAGGGGTCAATGAGCAGTTCTTC. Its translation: CASSFSGTGVNEQFF.

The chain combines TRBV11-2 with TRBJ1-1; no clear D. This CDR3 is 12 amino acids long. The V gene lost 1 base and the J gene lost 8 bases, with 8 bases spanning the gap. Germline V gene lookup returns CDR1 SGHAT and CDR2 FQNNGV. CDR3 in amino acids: CASSLGNSEAFF. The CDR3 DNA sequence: TGTGCCAGCAGCTTAGGGAATTCCGAAGCTTTCTTT.

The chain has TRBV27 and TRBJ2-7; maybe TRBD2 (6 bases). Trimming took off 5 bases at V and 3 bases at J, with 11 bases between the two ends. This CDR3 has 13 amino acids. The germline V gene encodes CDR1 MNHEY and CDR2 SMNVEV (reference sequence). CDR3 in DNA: TGTGCCAGCAGTATGACTAGATACTACGAGCAGTACTTC. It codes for CASSMTRYYEQYF.

Written as DNA, the CDR3 is TGTGCCAGCAGCCAGGGGGGACTAGCGGGGGTCAATGAGCAGTTCTTC. This encodes CASSQGGLAGVNEQFF. The J gene is TRBJ2-1, the V gene TRBV3-1 (or the pseudogene TRBV3-2), with 14 positions matching TRBD2. The CDR3 spans 16 residues. Germline CDR1 and CDR2: LGHDT and YNNKEL (reference sequence). Trimming cost V 3 bases and J 6 bases; bases outside gene matches: 4.

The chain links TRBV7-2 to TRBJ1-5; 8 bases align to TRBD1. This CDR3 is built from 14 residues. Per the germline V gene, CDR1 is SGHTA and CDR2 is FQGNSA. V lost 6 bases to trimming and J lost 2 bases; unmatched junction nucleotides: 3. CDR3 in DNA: TGTGCCAGCAGAAAACAGGGGGGCAATCAGCCCCAGCATTTT. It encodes CASRKQGGNQPQHF.

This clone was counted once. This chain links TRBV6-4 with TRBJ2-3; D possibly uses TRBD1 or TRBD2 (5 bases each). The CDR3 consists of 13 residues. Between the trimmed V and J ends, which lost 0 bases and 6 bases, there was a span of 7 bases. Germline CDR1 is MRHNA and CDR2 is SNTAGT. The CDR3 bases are TGTGCCAGCAGTGACTCGTGGGGGGATACGCAGTATTTT. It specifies CASSDSWGDTQYF.

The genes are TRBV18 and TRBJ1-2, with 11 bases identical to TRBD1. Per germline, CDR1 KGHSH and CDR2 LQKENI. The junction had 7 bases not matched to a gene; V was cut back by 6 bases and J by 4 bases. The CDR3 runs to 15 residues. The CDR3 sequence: CASSSGTGGIYGYTF. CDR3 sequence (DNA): TGTGCCAGCTCTTCCGGGACAGGGGGGATCTATGGCTACACCTTC. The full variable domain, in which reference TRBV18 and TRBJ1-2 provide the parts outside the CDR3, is NAGVMQNPRHLVRRRGQEARLRCSPMKGHSHVYWYRQLPEEGLKFMVYLQKENIIDESGMPKERFSAEFPKEGPSILRIQQVVRGDSAAYFCASSSGTGGIYGYTFGSGTRLTVV.